This entry lists 2 T cell receptor beta chains sequenced from one sample in a study of a mutant IDH1 vaccine in newly diagnosed glioma. Specified time point: week 23, last vaccination. The investigators gave 300 ug of mutant IDH1 20-mer peptide in each vaccine dose, together with topical imiquimod. The method was immunoSEQ multiplex PCR; TCRdb's version includes in-frame clones alone and lacks a portion of them. The table includes approximately 50,000 clones, 80% to 90% detected once. No antigens are known for them. The source material was PBMCs, sampled from a glioma patient whose treatment included an IDH1 peptide vaccine. The receptors stem from a man between 40 and 49 years old with glioma.

This chain joins TRBV4-1 and TRBJ2-7; maybe TRBD1 (6 bases). CDR1 and CDR2 (germline): MGHRA, YSYEKL. CDR3 size: 14 residues. V shed 3 bases and J shed 4 bases, with 13 bases lying between them. CDR3 protein: CASSQDSVRYEQYF. For the CDR3, the DNA is TGCGCCAGCAGCCAGGACAGTGTACGGTACGAGCAGTACTTC.

DNA for the CDR3: TGTGCCAGTACCCCCGGGACAGTTTATGAGCAGTTCTTC. It is translated as CASTPGTVYEQFF. The chain carries TRBV19 and TRBJ2-1, with 7 bases lining up with TRBD1. Germline trimming cut 7 bases from V and 8 bases from J; bases unmatched to any gene: 8. The CDR3 loop spans 13 amino acids. Germline V gives CDR1 LNHDA, CDR2 SQIVND (reference sequence).